This T cell receptor (beta chain) comes out of a study of blood T cell repertoires in COVID-19. Background on the study: From the United States, Italy and Spain came samples of acute and convalescent COVID-19. From T cells, B-cell-depleted T cells, or PBMCs came the material, which was cDNA or gDNA.

The authors' processing: Reference gene primer amplification yielded estimated nucleated cell counts. The repertoire was sequenced with immunoSEQ multiplex PCR; TCRdb's copy has only in-frame clones and lacks some. D and trimming were read from the DNA, whereas the V and J calls and clone size are those reported in that table. The sample shows about 42,000 clones, roughly 76% of them seen only once. The CDR3 covers 19 residues. The ends lost 3 bases at V and 5 bases at J; junction bases unmatched: 15. Germline V CDR1 and CDR2: SGDLS, YYNGEE. Source material: peripheral blood. The clonotype comes from a man between 65 and 85 years old with active or convalescent COVID-19. The chain uses TRBV9 and TRBJ1-6, with 9 bases identical to TRBD1. The CDR3 protein is CASSGWGQGVLSDNSPLHF. The CDR3 DNA sequence: TGTGCCAGCAGCGGGTGGGGACAGGGAGTTCTATCAGATAATTCACCCCTCCACTTT.